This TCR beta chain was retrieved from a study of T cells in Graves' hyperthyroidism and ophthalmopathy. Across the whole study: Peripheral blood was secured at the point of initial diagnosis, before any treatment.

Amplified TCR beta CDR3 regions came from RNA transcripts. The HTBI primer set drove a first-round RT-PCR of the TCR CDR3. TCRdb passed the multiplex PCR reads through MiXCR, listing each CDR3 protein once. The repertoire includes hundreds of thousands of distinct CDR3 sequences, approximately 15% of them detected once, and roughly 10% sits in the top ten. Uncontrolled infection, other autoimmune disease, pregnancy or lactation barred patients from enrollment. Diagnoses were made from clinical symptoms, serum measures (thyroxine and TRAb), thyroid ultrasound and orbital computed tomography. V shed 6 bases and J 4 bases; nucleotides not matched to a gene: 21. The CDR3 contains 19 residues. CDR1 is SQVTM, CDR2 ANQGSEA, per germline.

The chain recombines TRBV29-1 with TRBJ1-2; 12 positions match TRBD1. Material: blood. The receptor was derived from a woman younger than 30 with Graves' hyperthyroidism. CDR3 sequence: CSVRSGSSGTGGASYGYTF. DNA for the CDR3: TGCAGCGTGAGAAGTGGGAGTTCCGGGACAGGGGGCGCAAGCTATGGCTACACCTTC.